This entry concerns a single T cell receptor (beta chain). Its antigen is currently unknown. The entry originates in a study of human thymus T cells. Findings of the study overall: Related reports documented highly overlapping thymic repertoires among unrelated individuals.

Germline CDR1 LGHNA, CDR2 YNFKEQ. V dropped 0 bases and J dropped 2; count of bases not matched to a gene: 2. This CDR3 has 15 amino acids. TCRdb's copy holds only in-frame clones and misses some; the assay was immunoSEQ multiplex PCR. The repertoire has roughly 120,000 clones, around 94% of them found once; the top ten carry approximately 0.022%. Thymic resections from corrective heart surgery supplied the tissue. This chain uses TRBV4-2 with TRBJ2-5; 8 bases line up with TRBD2. Source material: thymus tissue. This TCR was sampled from a boy younger than two with a congenital heart defect but otherwise immunologically healthy. CDR3 sequence reads: CASSQDGGVQETQYF. CDR3 coding DNA: TGTGCCAGCAGCCAAGACGGGGGGGTACAAGAGACCCAGTACTTC.